What follows is one T cell receptor (beta chain) and its context. V shed 2 bases and J 2 bases; nucleotides not matched to a gene: 9. In germline, CDR1 is SGHRS, CDR2 YFSETQ. The CDR3 consists of 16 residues. The entry originates in a study of cytomegalovirus exposure and HLA in healthy donors. In the PCR, 60 Vbeta and 13 Jbeta primers were used. The data were produced by immunoSEQ multiplex PCR, yet TCRdb's version contains in-frame clones alone and is incomplete. The sample carries roughly 120,000 clones, 75% to 85% recorded once. Sequenced material: PBMCs. This sequence was found in a male donor in good health and CMV-seronegative. The chain links TRBV5-1 to TRBJ1-2, with 7 positions matching TRBD1. CDR3 nucleotides: TGCGCCAGCAGCTTAGGGAGACAGGGACGGAACTATGGCTACACCTTC. This encodes CASSLGRQGRNYGYTF.